Below are 6 T cell receptor beta chains sequenced from a single sample in a study of T-cell memory formation after mild COVID-19. TCRdb re-called the 5' RACE reads through MiXCR, storing one row per CDR3 protein. The sample lists 350,000 to 450,000 distinct CDR3 sequences, 24% occurring once. Input material: PBMCs or a T cell subset sorted from them (not recorded which). Receptor source: an adult woman who had mild COVID-19 (a few samples of this study predate the infection). Cell type and time point are not known.

There are a few counts of this clonotype. The gene calls are TRBV12-3 or TRBV12-4 and TRBJ1-2; D not certain. This CDR3 is 16 amino acids long. V lost 0 bases and J lost 4, with 15 bases in between. CDR3 DNA sequence: TGTGCCAGCAGTTTAGCCAATACGGTCCCTGTCTATGGCTACACCTTC. Its translation is CASSLANTVPVYGYTF.

This clonotype came up a few times. J is TRBJ2-3 and V is TRBV5-1; D is tentatively TRBD1 or TRBD2 (5 bases each). The CDR3 contains 17 residues. V lost 4 bases and J 1 base, leaving 19 bases between the germline ends. The germline V gene has CDR1 SGHRS and CDR2 YFSETQ. The CDR3 spells CASSLVTGAPGTDTQYF. Written as DNA, the CDR3 is TGCGCCAGCAGCCTAGTCACCGGGGCCCCGGGCACAGATACGCAGTATTTT.

Only a few counts were recorded for this clonotype. The V call is TRBV24-1, the J call TRBJ2-3; D may be TRBD1 (7 bases). Trimming pared 5 bases from V and 1 base from J, leaving 9 bases between. The germline gives CDR1 KGHDR, CDR2 SFDVKD. The CDR3 runs to 14 residues. The CDR3 is CATSARGGTDTQYF. The CDR3 region has the DNA TGTGCCACCAGTGCCAGGGGGGGCACAGATACGCAGTATTTT.

The chain links TRBV25-1 to TRBJ2-7; the D gene is possibly TRBD2 (5 bases). The germline gives CDR1 MGHDK, CDR2 SYGVNS. This CDR3 has 14 amino acids. The V end lost 3 bases, the J end lost 1 base, and 10 bases lay between the germline ends. The CDR3 sequence is CASSESRESYEQYF. CDR3 DNA sequence: TGTGCCAGCAGTGAGAGTAGGGAGTCCTACGAGCAGTACTTC.

The chain is built from TRBV19 and TRBJ1-6; unclear D gene. The CDR3 covers 12 residues. Looked up from germline, CDR1 is LNHDA and CDR2 is SQIVND (reference sequence). V was cut by 6 bases and J by 8 bases, with 8 bases left in between. The CDR3 sequence: CASRYGDSPLHF. CDR3 bases: TGTGCCAGTAGATACGGGGATTCACCCCTCCACTTT. Full variable domain (rest looked up from reference TRBV19 and TRBJ1-6): DGGITQSPKYLFRKEGQNVTLSCEQNLNHDAMYWYRQDPGQGLRLIYYSQIVNDFQKGDIAEGYSVSREKKESFPLTVTSAQKNPTAFYLCASRYGDSPLHFGNGTRLTVT.

The V call is TRBV2, the J call TRBJ2-1; tentatively, D is TRBD1 (5 bases). Germline V gene sequence: CDR1 SNHLY, CDR2 FYNNEI. The CDR3 has 14 amino acids. V was pared by 4 bases and J by 1 base, with 8 bases between. CDR3 nucleotide sequence: TGTGCCAGCAGTGTTTCAGGGTCCTACAATGAGCAGTTCTTC. Amino acids: CASSVSGSYNEQFF.